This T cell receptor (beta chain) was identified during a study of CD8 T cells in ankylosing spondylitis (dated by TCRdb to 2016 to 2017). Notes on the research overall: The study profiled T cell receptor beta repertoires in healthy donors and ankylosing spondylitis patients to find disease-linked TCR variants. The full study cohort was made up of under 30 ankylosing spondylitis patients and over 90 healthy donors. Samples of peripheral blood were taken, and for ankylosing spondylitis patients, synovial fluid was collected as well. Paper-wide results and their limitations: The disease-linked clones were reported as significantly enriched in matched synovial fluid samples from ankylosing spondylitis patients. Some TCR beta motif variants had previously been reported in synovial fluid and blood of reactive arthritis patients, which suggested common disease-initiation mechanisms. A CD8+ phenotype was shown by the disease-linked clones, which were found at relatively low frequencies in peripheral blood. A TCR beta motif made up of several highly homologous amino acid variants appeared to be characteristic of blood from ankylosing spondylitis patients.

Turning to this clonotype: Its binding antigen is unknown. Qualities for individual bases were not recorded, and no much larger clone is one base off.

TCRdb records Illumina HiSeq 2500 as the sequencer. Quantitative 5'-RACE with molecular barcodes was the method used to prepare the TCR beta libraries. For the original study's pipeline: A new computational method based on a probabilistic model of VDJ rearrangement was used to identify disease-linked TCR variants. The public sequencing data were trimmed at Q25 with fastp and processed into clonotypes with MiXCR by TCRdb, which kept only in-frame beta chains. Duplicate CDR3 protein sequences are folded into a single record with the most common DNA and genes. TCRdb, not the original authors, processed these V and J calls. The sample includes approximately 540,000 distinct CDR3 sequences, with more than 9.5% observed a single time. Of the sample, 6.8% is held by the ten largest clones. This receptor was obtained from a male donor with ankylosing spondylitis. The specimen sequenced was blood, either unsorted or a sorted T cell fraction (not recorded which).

The CDR3 amino acid sequence is: CASSLGQLEISNQPQHF. The DNA reads as follows: TGTGCCAGCAGTTTAGGACAGCTGGAAATAAGCAATCAGCCCCAGCATTTT. This chain is built from TRBV12-3 or TRBV12-4 and TRBJ1-5; TRBD1 is a possible D gene, resting on 5 matching bases. The V end loses 1 base and the J end loses 1 base, and a stretch of 14 bases separates them. The CDR3 starts with the cysteine, ends with the phenylalanine, and has 17 residues. Kept here is only the CDR3 DNA, which spans 51 bases and is read in frame from base 1.